Listed below are T cell receptor beta chains from one sample, sequenced in a study of T-cell memory formation after mild COVID-19. TCRdb itself ran the 5' RACE reads through MiXCR, one entry per CDR3 protein. The sample lists about 260,000 distinct CDR3 sequences; under 20% were seen once. The sequencing input was PBMCs or a T cell subset sorted from them (not recorded which). These receptor sequences come from a man aged 18 to 35 who had mild COVID-19 (a few samples of this study predate the infection). Cell type and time point are not known. Each CDR3 is given with its conserved first and last residue. Fields, in order: J gene, clone size, D gene, V gene, CDR3 DNA, CDR3 protein. D genes are given only for firm matches. Rows give clone size only sometimes, using once, few, many, or a class for an expanded clone.

TRBJ2-4,NA,NA,TRBV5-6,TGTGCCAGCACAAACCGATGGGGAAGGGAAGCCAAAAACATTCAGTACTTC,CASTNRWGREAKNIQYF
TRBJ2-3,NA,NA,TRBV7-3,TGTGCCAGCAGTCCTACGGCGGGGTTGAAGGGAACAGATACGCAGTATTTT,CASSPTAGLKGTDTQYF
TRBJ1-6,few,NA,TRBV29-1,TGCAGCGTTTCAACAGGGAGGGATTCACCCCTCCACTTT,CSVSTGRDSPLHF
TRBJ2-1,NA,TRBD2,TRBV6-6,TGTGCCAGCAGTTCCGGACTAGCGGGGAGATACAATGAGCAGTTCTTC,CASSSGLAGRYNEQFF
TRBJ1-6,few,NA,TRBV7-2,TGTGCCAGCAGCTTCGGGCCGGTGGAATCACCCCTCCACTTT,CASSFGPVESPLHF
TRBJ1-2,NA,TRBD1,TRBV18,TGTGCCAGCTCACCTACGTGGGACAGGACCAAGGGCTACACCTTC,CASSPTWDRTKGYTF
TRBJ2-3,NA,TRBD1,TRBV28,TGTGCCAGCAGTATCCAGGGGGCGACAGATACGCAGTATTTT,CASSIQGATDTQYF
TRBJ2-5,NA,NA,TRBV18,TGTGCCAGCTCACCACTGGAGTCGGAGACCCAGTACTTC,CASSPLESETQYF
TRBJ1-2,few,NA,TRBV6-5,TGTGCCAGCAGTTTCACTCCCGGGGGCCCGAGAAGCTACACCTTC,CASSFTPGGPRSYTF
TRBJ2-3,few,TRBD2,TRBV4-2,TGTGCCAGCAGCCAAGGCGGGGGGGACACAGATACGCAGTATTTT,CASSQGGGDTDTQYF
TRBJ2-3,NA,TRBD1,TRBV5-1,TGCGCCAGCGGGGCGACAGGGGATGGCACAGATACGCAGTATTTT,CASGATGDGTDTQYF
TRBJ2-3,many,NA,TRBV7-9,TGTGCCAGCAGCCTAACATCCGGGGCCACAGATACGCAGTATTTT,CASSLTSGATDTQYF
TRBJ1-1,NA,NA,TRBV7-2,TGTGCCAGCGGCCTGAGTAGGTGGAACACTGAAGCTTTCTTT,CASGLSRWNTEAFF
TRBJ2-5,many,TRBD1,TRBV7-9,TGTGCCAGCAGCTCAGGGGGTTTCGAGACCCAGTACTTC,CASSSGGFETQYF
TRBJ2-3,few,TRBD2,TRBV7-8,TGTGCCAGCAGCGTCAGGCTAGCGGGGGGCACAGATACGCAGTATTTT,CASSVRLAGGTDTQYF
TRBJ2-7,NA,NA,TRBV27,TGTGCCAGCAGTTTAGGACCCACAGGCTACTACGAGCAGTACTTC,CASSLGPTGYYEQYF
TRBJ1-2,NA,NA,TRBV2,TGTGCCAGCAGTGAAGATGGGACCTTCTATGGCTACACCTTC,CASSEDGTFYGYTF
TRBJ1-2,NA,NA,TRBV5-1,TGTGCCAGCAGCCTGATAGACTATGGCTACACCTTC,CASSLIDYGYTF
TRBJ2-1,few,NA,TRBV20-1,TGCAGTGCTAACAACAGGTTGTTTGTACTTGAGCAGTTCTTC,CSANNRLFVLEQFF
TRBJ2-5,NA,NA,TRBV5-1,TGCGCCAGCAGCCGGCTACCAGGGCGAGAGACCCAGTACTTC,CASSRLPGRETQYF
TRBJ2-4,NA,TRBD1,TRBV11-1,TGTGCCAGCAGCCCCCGGGACAGGGGAAACATTCAGTACTTC,CASSPRDRGNIQYF
TRBJ2-5,NA,TRBD1,TRBV5-1,TGCGCCAGCAGCATATACGGGACAGACCAAGAGACCCAGTACTTC,CASSIYGTDQETQYF
TRBJ1-5,many,NA,TRBV12-3/TRBV12-4,TGTGCCAGCCAGAGGGGGAGTCAGCCCCAGCATTTT,CASQRGSQPQHF
TRBJ2-2,NA,NA,TRBV7-3,TGTGCCAGCAGCTTAATGCCCCACGGGGAGCTGTTTTTT,CASSLMPHGELFF
TRBJ1-1,few,NA,TRBV6-5,TGTGCCAGCAGTGCCACAGAGAACACTGAAGCTTTCTTT,CASSATENTEAFF
TRBJ1-5,few,NA,TRBV7-2,TGTGCCAGCAGCTTATGGGCAGGGGTAGAACAGCCCCAGCATTTT,CASSLWAGVEQPQHF
TRBJ2-3,few,NA,TRBV4-3,TGCGCCAGCAGCCGTGCAGGCAGGGGAAACACAGATACGCAGTATTTT,CASSRAGRGNTDTQYF
TRBJ1-5,few,TRBD1,TRBV20-1,TGCAGTGCTAGAGCAACAGGGGGCAGGGATCAGCCCCAGCATTTT,CSARATGGRDQPQHF
TRBJ2-3,NA,NA,TRBV12-3/TRBV12-4,TGTGCCAGCAGTCCTAAGACAGGCCCGGATACGCAGTATTTT,CASSPKTGPDTQYF